This record concerns one T cell receptor (beta chain) sequence. Its target antigen remains unknown. Within one base of it there is no much larger clone, and no base qualities were kept. These data originate in a study of cytomegalovirus exposure and HLA in healthy donors (dated by TCRdb to 2015 to 2018). Describing the broader study: In an earlier analysis of approximately 500 of the donors, 250 to 350 Gb of sequence data and just under 120 million unique TCR beta sequences from 150 million to 200 million T cells were reported. An early release covering over 500 HLA-typed donors comprised 300 to 350 gigabases of sequencing data and around 85 million unique TCR sequences. Of the 398 genotyped donors, approximately 80% fell in the genetic ancestry cluster associated with self-reported Caucasian donors. The study was designed to test whether signatures of past pathogen exposure could be identified by cataloging public T cell receptors. The study used immunosequencing to profile the T cell repertoires of approximately 650 subjects and linked those repertoires to cytomegalovirus serostatus. A separate validation cohort of 100 to 150 different subjects was used in addition to the roughly 670-subject first cohort. To predict cytomegalovirus infection status, the study brought together high-throughput TCR immunosequencing, statistical association of individual TCRs with disease status, and machine learning. To study patterns of TCR occurrence, a later analysis re-analyzed previously published TCR beta repertoires from 666 donors and added high-resolution HLA genotyping. The later analysis used no new phenotypic data to find candidate immune exposures, relying instead on TCR beta sequences and their occurrence across donors. An earlier analysis of 587 of the donors used high-throughput TCR beta sequencing to judge whether each TCR beta V gene segment behaved as functional or pseudogenic. Donor age, sex, ethnicity and CMV serostatus were compiled alongside the repertoire data. Genome-wide SNP genotypes for about 60% of the roughly 670 donors were used in a later genetic analysis, which treated that subset as a discovery cohort. All discovery cohort repertoires had been generated using a single sequencing platform. HLA typing covered class I and class II loci at four-digit resolution. The number of donors typed differed by locus, with roughly 629-640 for A, B, C, DRB1 and DQB1, 522 for DQA1, some 570 for DPA1, and some 440 for DPB1. Because of strong linkage in the cohort, five DR-DQ haplotypes were treated as single units for association and clustering. Among about 370 genotyped donors of the cohort, an average of around 250,000 unique TCR beta nucleotide sequences was sequenced per donor, of which about 19% were non-productive. The paper's findings and limits, for the study overall: HLA typing was unavailable for some donors at each locus, so association tests used only the typed subset. Correlated functional status among segregating V segments might reflect linkage disequilibrium, but an unknown experimental factor could not be ruled out. In a later analysis, most CMV-associated TCR beta chains were found to appear HLA-restricted, with HLA associations seemingly driven largely by CMV exposure. According to a later genetic analysis, donors in an Asian-associated ancestry cluster had fewer N-insertions in productive TCRs than the approximately 700-donor mean. In a later analysis, HLA-associated TCR beta chains showed more clonal expansion and lower generation probabilities than non-associated chains that were equally common. Sequencing depth was assumed to be roughly uniform across donors in the presence/absence analyses, though that assumption may not hold. A few of the identified cytomegalovirus-associated TCR beta chains were confirmed in vitro to be specific for cytomegalovirus antigens. The classifier was reported to diagnose cytomegalovirus status with high specificity and sensitivity in both the original cohort and the validation cohort. According to a later analysis, parvovirus B19, influenza, CMV and Epstein-Barr virus appeared linked to several top co-occurrence clusters. Assigning TCR associations to individual alleles was difficult when HLA alleles, especially DR and DQ, strongly co-occurred. Only TCR beta chains were sequenced in this cohort, and the absence of alpha or paired-chain data limited detectable features. A later analysis associated 16,951 TCR beta sequences with specific HLA alleles at a false discovery rate of 0.05. Some IMGT-functional V segments, including TRBV6-2 and TRBV6-3, could not be told apart with the 87-base-pair reads, so those segments were excluded. Because counts were too low, some 16 rarely observed V segments, including chromosome 9 orphons, were excluded from the earlier analysis of about 500 of the donors. The authors suggested that the approach could potentially be generalized to other disease states and immunological phenotypes. The study gave a list of roughly 150 TCR beta chains associated with cytomegalovirus. An earlier analysis of approximately 570 of the donors showed that most TCR beta V segments appeared in productive rearrangements either about 87% or about 30% of the time, which broadly matched IMGT annotations. Immune exposure information for the cohort was limited to CMV serostatus. In a later genetic analysis, a missense DCLRE1C variant was associated with V-gene and J-gene trimming of TCR beta chains, and the association was replicated in an independent cohort. Most TCR sequences were observed very rarely across donors, whereas some public TCRs were present in many individuals. A further reported finding was that TCR beta sequences accurately predicted the HLA-A and HLA-B alleles for most subjects in the first cohort. In a later analysis, TCR association rates were found to vary across HLA loci, with the most associated TCRs seen for DRB1 alleles and the fewest for HLA-C alleles. A cluster of highly shared sequence variants was judged likely to represent a technical artifact of the sequencing pipeline.

The CDR1 and CDR2 encoded by the germline V gene are MGHRA and YSYEKL. The cysteine opens and the phenylalanine closes a CDR3 of 14 amino acids. The retained sequence is limited to the CDR3, 42 bases, with the frame set at the first base. Trimming takes 6 bases from V and 0 bases from J, and the germline ends sit 12 bases apart. Libraries were constructed by the immunoSEQ multiplex PCR assay. For the multiplex PCR, a mixture combining 60 forward primers for TCR Vbeta segments and 13 reverse primers for TCR Jbeta segments was used. A multiplex PCR assay on genomic DNA amplified the CDR3 region of rearranged TCR beta genes. Amplified TCR beta libraries were sequenced as 87-base-pair reads on the Illumina HiSeq System. For the original study's pipeline: A later analysis tallied about 77 million unique TCR beta chains across the 610 or so repertoires, and approximately 9.9 million of those chains were shared by two or more donors. To remove PCR and sequencing errors, raw reads were error-corrected and collapsed into unique sequences using a nearest-neighbor algorithm that merged closely related sequences. CDR3 sequences were aligned to IMGT reference sequences to assign V, D and J gene segments. For a sequence to be retained, at least a six-nucleotide match to both a V gene segment and a J gene segment was required. Rearrangements were called productive when the CDR3 lacked stop codons and stayed in frame with V and J; all others were non-productive. Following IMGT convention, CDR3 was defined as the stretch from the second conserved V-encoded cysteine up to the conserved J-encoded phenylalanine. The earlier analysis of about 570 of the donors excluded any sequence lacking an unambiguous match to a single V gene segment. An earlier analysis of a few hundred of the donors classified V segments as functional when productive rearrangements were above 56.7% and as segregating when the standard deviation between donors was above 5%. A statistical classification framework was built to diagnose cytomegalovirus status from the catalog of TCR beta chain sequences. In a later analysis, TCR nucleotide sequences were compared against IMGT/GENE-DB human TR gene sequences so that V and J genes could be assigned. The TCRdist pipeline was used in a later analysis to assign CDR3 sequences and most-parsimonious VDJ recombination scenarios. A later analysis defined each TCR beta chain by its CDR3 amino acid sequence plus V-gene family, and excluded reads lacking a unique V-gene family. To address suspected cross-contamination and a sequencing artifact, a later analysis removed some 620 highly shared, low-generation-probability nucleotide sequences. A later analysis calculated a clonal expansion index for each public chain from normalized within-repertoire ranks of inferred template counts. In a later analysis, generation probabilities were computed with a VDJ recombination model fitted to out-of-frame rearrangements, and the resulting probabilities were checked against IGoR. In a later analysis, hypergeometric tests were used to score TCR-TCR, TCR-HLA and TCR-CMV co-occurrence, with a repertoire-size bias correction applied to TCR pairs. To estimate false discovery rates, a later analysis permuted the HLA or CMV assignments 20 times. In a later analysis, co-occurring TCRs were grouped using DBSCAN, with TCRdist sequence similarity added in when clustering inside HLA-allele-positive subsets. Repertoires with fewer than 30,000 or more than 120,000 public chains were left out of co-occurrence clustering, as were five repertoires with anomalous nucleotide sharing. The source is immuneACCESS, and TCRdb retained only in-frame sequences with V and J called. Part of the clones is not carried over; for the studies checked, unresolved V genes explain less than half of this, and the remainder is unexplained. V and J calls and clone size are those listed in that table; D and trimming were worked out from the DNA. Here the sample has 150,000 to 200,000 clones; roughly 78% occur a single time. The biggest ten clones account for over 10% of the sample.

The cohort was made up of hundreds of healthy bone marrow donors. All cohort members were sampled while nominally healthy, although unrecorded immune exposures were likely present. The donor tested CMV seropositive, placing the donor among the 289 seropositive members of the cohort. A peripheral blood sample was provided by each donor, and peripheral blood mononuclear cells were used for TCR beta sequencing. The Qiagen DNeasy Blood Extraction Kit was used to extract genomic DNA from the blood cell samples. Source material: PBMCs. This clonotype was obtained from a woman aged 45-59 years in good health and CMV-seropositive. Rearrangement joined TRBV4-1 to TRBJ2-7; the D gene remains uncertain. The sequenced DNA: TGCGCCAGCAGAACAGTATTTTCCTCCTACGAGCAGTACTTC. The translation is CASRTVFSSYEQYF.